The 12 T cell receptor beta chains in this list originate from one sample, sequenced in a study of blood T cell repertoires in COVID-19. This table comes from immunoSEQ multiplex PCR, and its TCRdb copy is limited to in-frame clones, with some not included. The sample gives about 69,000 clones, just over 90% of which show up once; around 5% is in the top ten. Sample: peripheral blood. These receptors all come from a young woman with acute or convalescent COVID-19.

The V and J genes are TRBV27 and TRBJ1-1, with 9 bases aligning to TRBD1. The J segment lost 3 bases and the V segment lost 6 bases, leaving 5 bases of the junction unmatched. The CDR3 loop spans 14 amino acids. The germline V gene has CDR1 MNHEY and CDR2 SMNVEV (reference sequence). CDR3 region: CASRQGASYTEAFF. The CDR3 region has the DNA TGTGCCAGCAGACAGGGGGCATCGTACACTGAAGCTTTCTTT.

This chain joins TRBV6-5 and TRBJ2-7; 10 bases agree with TRBD1. The V gene end was trimmed by 6 bases and the J gene end by 4 bases; junction bases not matched to a gene: 6. CDR3 size: 14 residues. In germline, CDR1 is MNHEY, CDR2 SVGAGI. CDR3 loop: CASRTGTGVYEQYF. CDR3 bases: TGTGCCAGCAGGACCGGGACAGGGGTGTACGAGCAGTACTTC.

The V call is TRBV5-5, the J call TRBJ2-5; 13 bases are a match to TRBD2. Per germline, CDR1 SGHKS and CDR2 YYEKEE (reference sequence). This CDR3 region has 16 residues. V was clipped by 1 base and J by 5 bases; unmatched bases: 5. CDR3 residues: CASSLWTSGSSETQYF. The CDR3 DNA reads TGTGCCAGCAGCTTGTGGACTAGCGGGAGCAGTGAGACCCAGTACTTC.

In this sample, this clone turned up once. The chain employs TRBV7-6 and TRBJ2-5; the match to TRBD2 covers 8 bases. CDR1 and CDR2 (germline): SGHVS, FNYEAQ. CDR3 length equals 14 residues. Trimming at V came to 5 bases and at J to 5 bases, leaving 7 bases not matched to a gene. The CDR3 protein is CASSRSGAGETQYF. CDR3 nucleotide sequence: TGTGCCAGCAGCCGTAGCGGGGCTGGGGAGACCCAGTACTTC.

The V call is TRBV30, the J call TRBJ1-6, with 9 bases aligning to TRBD1. Germline V gene lookup returns CDR1 GTSNPN and CDR2 SVGIG (reference sequence). Germline trimming cut 4 bases from V and 9 bases from J; bases unmatched to any gene: 10. The CDR3 is 15 residues long. DNA for the CDR3: TGTGCCTGGAACCAGGGACAGGGCGTGGGTTCACCCCTCCACTTT. Amino acid sequence: CAWNQGQGVGSPLHF.

V is TRBV7-2 and J is TRBJ2-7; 11 bases agree with TRBD2. CDR3 length: 16 amino acids. After removal of 4 bases from V and 2 bases from J, the junction contained 7 bases not matched to a gene. CDR1 is SGHTA and CDR2 is FQGNSA in the germline V gene. The CDR3 DNA reads TGTGCCAGCAGCTCCCGGGTAGCGGGGGGGACCTACGAGCAGTACTTC. Residues: CASSSRVAGGTYEQYF.

The rearrangement links TRBV5-1 to TRBJ1-1, with D uncertain. The CDR3 extends over 13 amino acids. The V end was cut by 5 bases, the J end by 1 base, with 9 bases between. Germline assignment: CDR1 SGHRS and CDR2 YFSETQ. The CDR3 loop is CASSKSSNTEAFF. For the CDR3, the DNA is TGCGCCAGCAGTAAGAGCTCGAACACTGAAGCTTTCTTT. Full variable domain (remainder filled in from reference TRBV5-1 and TRBJ1-1): KAGVTQTPRYLIKTRGQQVTLSCSPISGHRSVSWYQQTPGQGLQFLFEYFSETQRNKGNFPGRFSGRQFSNSRSEMNVSTLELGDSALYLCASSKSSNTEAFFGQGTRLTVV.

This sequence joins TRBV11-2 and TRBJ2-3; D unresolved. Germline V lookup: CDR1 SGHAT, CDR2 FQNNGV. The CDR3 has 15 amino acids. Trimming took 5 bases from V and 6 from J, leaving 18 bases between them. CDR3 residues: CASSVSLNSYDTQYF. The CDR3 DNA is TGTGCCAGCAGCGTTAGCCTTAATAGCTACGATACGCAGTATTTT. The full variable domain, completed using reference TRBV11-2 and TRBJ2-3, is EAGVAQSPRYKIIEKRQSVAFWCNPISGHATLYWYQQILGQGPKLLIQFQNNGVVDDSQLPKDRFSAERLKGVDSTLKIQPAKLEDSAVYLCASSVSLNSYDTQYFGPGTRLTVL.

The chain recombines TRBV28 with TRBJ1-6; D possibly corresponds to TRBD1 (6 bases). V gave up 7 bases and J gave up 0 bases, with 16 bases separating them. The CDR3 runs to 17 residues. Germline-derived CDR1 and CDR2 are MDHEN and SYDVKM. The CDR3 is CASTPPQGSSYNSPLHF. DNA of the CDR3: TGTGCCAGCACCCCTCCGCAGGGGAGCTCCTATAATTCACCCCTCCACTTT.

The chain employs TRBV9 and TRBJ1-1, with a tentative D call TRBD1 (5 bases). V was trimmed by 3 bases and J by 1 base, leaving 13 bases between them. This CDR3 region has 15 residues. Germline CDR1 SGDLS, CDR2 YYNGEE. The CDR3 DNA reads TGTGCCAGCAGCGCATCACCGACAGAGAACACTGAAGCTTTCTTT. Translated, it gives CASSASPTENTEAFF.

The chain employs TRBV19 and TRBJ1-4; D call uncertain. Germline V gene sequence: CDR1 LNHDA, CDR2 SQIVND (reference sequence). The CDR3 runs 13 residues. Trimming pared 4 bases from V and 8 bases from J, leaving 11 bases between. CDR3 in DNA: TGTGCCAGTAGTAGTACGAGCCTCGAAAAACTGTTTTTT. Translation: CASSSTSLEKLFF.

This clone has only one observation. This sequence joins TRBV14 and TRBJ2-5, with 7 bases matching TRBD2. Germline trimming cut 1 base from V and 4 bases from J; bases unmatched to any gene: 6. This CDR3 region has 15 residues. CDR1 is SGHDN and CDR2 is FVKESK in the germline V gene. The CDR3, as DNA: TGTGCCAGCAGCCAAGGTGCGGGAGTCCGAGAGACCCAGTACTTC. Translated: CASSQGAGVRETQYF.